A single sample gave rise to the 7 T cell receptor beta chains below, sequenced in a study of blood T cell repertoires in COVID-19. The data were produced by immunoSEQ multiplex PCR, yet TCRdb's version contains in-frame clones alone and is incomplete. The sample records about 99,000 clones, roughly 85% being singletons. The sample comprised peripheral blood. The receptor set was obtained from a man aged 50 to 59 in a cohort sampled during active COVID-19.

The chain is built from TRBV24-1 and TRBJ1-5; 12 bases match TRBD1. The J segment lost 6 bases and the V segment lost 4 bases, leaving 9 bases of the junction unmatched. This CDR3 has 17 amino acids. Germline V gene sequence: CDR1 KGHDR, CDR2 SFDVKD. CDR3 protein: CATSEPGQGAQGQPQHF. The CDR3, as DNA: TGTGCCACCAGTGAGCCGGGACAGGGGGCGCAGGGTCAGCCCCAGCATTTT.

The chain joins TRBV5-1 to TRBJ1-1, with 8 bases fitting TRBD1. This CDR3 is built from 14 residues. CDR1 is SGHRS, CDR2 YFSETQ, per germline. V gave up 4 bases and J gave up 1 base; unmatched junction bases: 3. Here the CDR3 DNA reads TGCGCCAGCAGCAAAGACAGGGGGAACACTGAAGCTTTCTTT. This gives the protein CASSKDRGNTEAFF. Full variable domain (missing parts from reference TRBV5-1 and TRBJ1-1): KAGVTQTPRYLIKTRGQQVTLSCSPISGHRSVSWYQQTPGQGLQFLFEYFSETQRNKGNFPGRFSGRQFSNSRSEMNVSTLELGDSALYLCASSKDRGNTEAFFGQGTRLTVV.

The gene calls are TRBV29-1 and TRBJ1-2, with D possibly TRBD1 on 5 matching bases. V was cut by 4 bases and J by 4 bases, with 10 bases left in between. CDR1 and CDR2 from the germline V gene are SQVTM and ANQGSEA. The CDR3 loop spans 12 amino acids. The CDR3 DNA reads as TGCAGCGTTGTCAAGGGGCCCTATGGCTACACCTTC. This gives the protein CSVVKGPYGYTF.

This chain links TRBV7-2 with TRBJ1-2, with TRBD1 as a possible D gene (5 bases). The CDR3 is made up of 15 amino acids. Trimming left V 4 bases short and J 8 bases short, with 20 bases between. Germline assignment: CDR1 SGHTA and CDR2 FQGNSA. CDR3 in DNA: TGTGCCAGCAGCTCCCTGTTGGGGGGAGGCGGCGGCTACACCTTC. It translates to CASSSLLGGGGGYTF.

The chain combines TRBV7-3 with TRBJ2-2, with D possibly TRBD2 on 5 matching bases. Per germline, CDR1 SGHTA and CDR2 FQGTGA. The CDR3 totals 14 residues. Deletions cut 5 bases from V and 4 bases from J, with 11 bases between. This CDR3 reads CASSPRAGTGELFF. CDR3 nucleotides: TGTGCCAGCAGCCCAAGGGCGGGCACCGGGGAGCTGTTTTTT.

This sequence joins TRBV28 and TRBJ2-5; 7 bases agree with TRBD1. The CDR3 totals 14 residues. In germline, CDR1 is MDHEN, CDR2 SYDVKM. The V segment lost 6 bases and the J segment 7 bases; nucleotides outside the gene matches: 11. The CDR3 DNA sequence: TGTGCCAGCAGAGGGGGACAGCGCCTCAGGACCCAGTACTTC. It yields the protein CASRGGQRLRTQYF.

The table lists this clone with a count of one. V is TRBV11-3 and J is TRBJ1-3; 7 nucleotides align to TRBD1. The CDR3 totals 17 residues. Germline-derived CDR1 and CDR2 are SGHNT and YENEEA. J was trimmed by 0 bases and V by 1 base; bases with no gene match: 6. The CDR3 region has the DNA TGTGCCAGCAGCTTAGTAGGTGGGACAGTCTCTGGAAACACCATATATTTT. It specifies CASSLVGGTVSGNTIYF.